This TCR beta chain is from a study of Ad26.COV2.S vaccination and SARS-CoV-2 variants. Treatment specified: about 20 received Ad26.COV2.S at low or high dose, single or two shots; about 5 received placebo; per-sample allocation not given. Day 63 after the first vaccine or placebo injection was the time point for sampling. Some clones are missing from TCRdb's copy, which holds only in-frame ones; the method was immunoSEQ multiplex PCR. The table lists 500,000 or so clones, around nine tenths of them singletons. Material: peripheral blood, obtained in a trial of Ad26.COV2.S vaccine versus placebo. The sequence was collected from a person aged 18-65 years who received the Ad26.COV2.S COVID-19 vaccine or a placebo.

In nucleotides, the CDR3 is TGTGCCAGCAGCTCAAGCCCGGCAGGGGGCCAAGAGACCCAGTACTTC. This codes for CASSSSPAGGQETQYF. The chain has TRBV7-9 and TRBJ2-5; the match to TRBD1 covers 7 bases. The CDR3 consists of 16 residues. Germline V lookup: CDR1 SEHNR, CDR2 FQNEAQ (reference sequence). J was trimmed by 1 base and V by 4 bases; bases with no gene match: 9.